This T cell receptor beta chain was captured in a study of T-cell reconstitution after alpha-beta-depleted transplantation in children. Unique molecular identifiers tagged the TCRbeta library. TCRdb recomputed calls from the PCR reads with MiXCR, one row per CDR3 protein. The sample records fewer than 550,000 distinct CDR3 sequences, approximately 10% being singletons. The germline V gene has CDR1 SGHRS and CDR2 YFSETQ. CDR3 length: 16 residues. Trimming removed 5 bases at V and 0 bases at J, with 14 bases between. The sequences come from PBMCs, collected before TCRalphabeta/CD19-depleted stem cell transplant. The TCR sequence derives from a child aged 2 to 10 with inherited bone marrow failure, due to receive a stem cell transplant. This chain joins TRBV5-1 and TRBJ2-2; D is unclear. The CDR3 sequence is CASRTSAETNTGELFF. The CDR3 DNA follows: TGCGCCAGCAGGACGTCGGCTGAAACGAACACCGGGGAGCTGTTTTTT.